These 5 T cell receptor beta chains came from one sample sequenced in a study of CD8+CD57+ T cells in acquired aplastic anemia. By flow cytometry, patients selected for sequencing had shown an expansion of CD8+CD57+ cells. Using genomic DNA as the template, TCR beta VDJ and CDR3 profiling was carried out. TCRdb re-called the reads with MiXCR, one entry per CDR3 protein. Of 400,000 to 600,000 distinct CDR3 sequences listed, roughly a third were seen once; the top ten hold nearly 0.85%. Material for sequencing was sorted CD4+, CD8+, or CD8+CD57+ T cells (not recorded which) from PBMCs. The source of these receptors is a human donor with aplastic anemia.

V gene TRBV9 combines with J gene TRBJ1-1, with D hard to call. In germline, CDR1 is SGDLS, CDR2 YYNGEE. CDR3 length: 15 amino acids. V was shortened by 0 bases and J by 0 bases, with 9 bases between the two germline ends. The CDR3 DNA reads TGTGCCAGCAGCGTAGAGGGCCTGATGAACACTGAAGCTTTCTTT. It codes for CASSVEGLMNTEAFF.

At least ten counts were recorded for this clonotype. This chain links TRBV7-9 with TRBJ2-3; no clear D gene. V was pared by 10 bases and J by 1 base, with 6 bases between. This CDR3 comprises 11 residues. The germline V gene has CDR1 SEHNR and CDR2 FQNEAQ (reference sequence). The CDR3 DNA reads as TGTGCCAATGGGGGCACAGATACGCAGTATTTT. Translation: CANGGTDTQYF.

This clonotype was recorded many times. V and J are TRBV20-1 and TRBJ1-5; 7 bases are shared with TRBD1. V shed 2 bases, J shed 2 bases, and the junction held 9 bases outside the gene matches. CDR1 DFQATT and CDR2 SNEGSKA come from the germline V gene (reference sequence). The CDR3 runs 16 residues. The CDR3 sequence is CSARNEGAMGNQPQHF. In DNA, the CDR3 is TGCAGTGCTAGAAATGAGGGGGCAATGGGCAATCAGCCCCAGCATTTT.

In its sample, this clonotype was seen a few times. The chain uses TRBV11-2 and TRBJ2-5; D may be TRBD2 (7 bases). Germline V gene data show CDR1 as SGHAT and CDR2 as FQNNGV. The CDR3 is made up of 14 amino acids. The V end was cut by 5 bases, the J end by 5 bases, with 15 bases between. The CDR3 sequence is CASSTTTGGETQYF. The CDR3, as DNA: TGTGCCAGCAGCACAACCACGGGGGGCGAGACCCAGTACTTC.

This clonotype was detected ten times or more. The chain couples TRBV2 to TRBJ1-2; TRBD1 might be the D (6 bases). The germline gives CDR1 SNHLY, CDR2 FYNNEI. The CDR3 loop spans 13 amino acids. Trimming left V 6 bases short and J 8 bases short, with 16 bases between. The CDR3 loop is CASRDGTYGGYTF. CDR3 DNA: TGTGCCAGCAGGGACGGGACATACGGCGGCTACACCTTC.